This T cell receptor (beta chain) was identified in a study of cytomegalovirus exposure and HLA in healthy donors (dated by TCRdb to about 2017). The study in broad terms: An earlier analysis of several hundred of the donors reported around 280 Gb of sequence data and 95 million to 120 million unique TCR beta sequences obtained from about 179 million T cells. HLA typing included class I and class II loci at four-digit resolution. Among a few hundred genotyped donors of the cohort, an average of about 240,000 unique TCR beta nucleotide sequences were sequenced per donor, around 20% of them non-productive. A later analysis re-analyzed previously published TCR beta repertoires from 666 donors and added high-resolution HLA genotyping to study TCR occurrence patterns. Along with the approximately 670-subject first cohort, a separate validation cohort of over a hundred different subjects was used. Typing coverage varied by locus: 629-630 donors for A, B, C, DRB1 and DQB1; more than 500 for DQA1; around 610 for DPA1; approximately 490 for DPB1. The study used immunosequencing to profile the T cell repertoires of 670 or so subjects and linked those repertoires to cytomegalovirus serostatus. A later genetic analysis took genome-wide SNP genotypes for 398 of the 666 donors and used that subset as a discovery cohort. To predict cytomegalovirus infection status, the study combined high-throughput TCR immunosequencing, statistical association of individual TCRs with disease status, and machine learning. The genetic ancestry cluster associated with self-reported Caucasian donors included roughly four fifths of the approximately 410 genotyped donors. Donor age, sex, ethnicity and CMV serostatus were compiled together with the repertoire data. Roughly 310 gigabases of sequencing data and 78 million or so unique TCR sequences were included in an early release covering about 700 HLA-typed donors. Because of strong linkage in the cohort, 5 or 6 DR-DQ haplotypes were treated as single units for association and clustering. An earlier analysis of several hundred of the donors applied high-throughput TCR beta sequencing to assess whether each TCR beta V gene segment acted as functional or pseudogenic. Every discovery cohort repertoire had been produced on one sequencing platform. The study was designed to test whether signatures of past pathogen exposure could be identified by cataloging public T cell receptors. Rather than using new phenotypic data, the later analysis identified candidate immune exposures from TCR beta sequences and from how often those sequences occurred across donors. Results and caveats for the whole study, not just this receptor: When HLA alleles, especially DR and DQ, strongly co-occurred, attributing TCR associations to individual alleles was difficult. A later analysis associated approximately 17,000 TCR beta sequences with specific HLA alleles at a false discovery rate of 0.05. A further reported finding was that TCR beta sequences accurately predicted the HLA-A and HLA-B alleles for most subjects in the first cohort. It was suggested by the authors that the approach could potentially be generalized to other disease states and immunological phenotypes. According to a later analysis, TCR association rates differed among HLA loci, with DRB1 alleles showing the most associated TCRs and HLA-C alleles showing the fewest. An association between a missense DCLRE1C variant and V-gene and J-gene trimming of TCR beta chains was found in a later genetic analysis and replicated in an independent cohort. In vitro tests confirmed that a few of the cytomegalovirus-associated TCR beta chains recognize cytomegalovirus antigens. An earlier analysis of some 560 of the donors showed that most TCR beta V segments appeared in productive rearrangements either about 87% or about 30% of the time, which broadly matched IMGT annotations. For the cohort, immune exposure information was limited to CMV serostatus. Compared with the 666-donor mean, donors in an Asian-associated ancestry cluster had fewer N-insertions in productive TCRs, according to a later genetic analysis. Several of the top co-occurrence clusters appeared to be linked to parvovirus B19, influenza, CMV and Epstein-Barr virus, according to a later analysis. A total of roughly 160 TCR beta chains were listed by the study as associated with cytomegalovirus. Over 15 rarely observed V segments, including chromosome 9 orphons, were excluded from the earlier analysis of some 590 of the donors because counts were too low. The cohort was sequenced for TCR beta chains only, and without alpha or paired-chain data the features that could be detected were limited. Most TCR sequences were seen in very few donors, while some public TCRs were found in many individuals. A cluster of highly shared sequence variants was judged likely to represent a technical artifact of the sequencing pipeline. Roughly uniform sequencing depth across donors was assumed in presence/absence analyses, although this assumption may not hold. A later analysis found that HLA-associated TCR beta chains were more clonally expanded and had lower generation probabilities than equally common non-associated chains. In a later analysis, most CMV-associated TCR beta chains were found to appear HLA-restricted, with HLA associations seemingly driven largely by CMV exposure. The classifier was reported to diagnose cytomegalovirus status with high specificity and sensitivity in both the original and validation cohorts. Because HLA typing was unavailable for some donors at each locus, only the typed subset was used in association tests. Linkage disequilibrium might explain the correlated functional status among segregating V segments, but an unknown experimental factor could not be excluded.

The cohort consisted of 670 or so healthy bone marrow donors. All cohort members were sampled while nominally healthy, although unrecorded immune exposures were likely present. The donor was CMV seropositive and belonged to the group of 250 to 350 seropositive cohort members. A peripheral blood sample was collected from each donor, and TCR beta sequencing was performed on peripheral blood mononuclear cells. Genomic DNA extraction from the blood cell samples was performed with the Qiagen DNeasy Blood Extraction Kit. This clone came up a few times. Its antigen is not yet known. No much larger clonotype is one base removed from it; base qualities were not supplied. The method was the immunoSEQ multiplex PCR assay. For the multiplex PCR, a mixture combining 60 forward primers for TCR Vbeta segments and 13 reverse primers for TCR Jbeta segments was used. A multiplex PCR assay on genomic DNA amplified the CDR3 region of rearranged TCR beta genes. The amplified TCR beta libraries were sequenced on the Illumina HiSeq System as 87-base-pair reads. The original methods were these. A later analysis tallied 70 million to 100 million unique TCR beta chains across the 550 to 850 repertoires, and roughly 11 million of those chains were shared by two or more donors. Raw reads were error-corrected and collapsed into unique sequences by a nearest-neighbor algorithm in which closely related sequences were merged to remove PCR and sequencing errors. Alignment of CDR3 sequences to IMGT reference sequences was used to assign V, D and J gene segments. For a sequence to be retained, at least a six-nucleotide match to both a V gene segment and a J gene segment was required. Rearrangements were called productive when the CDR3 lacked stop codons and stayed in frame with V and J; all others were non-productive. Following IMGT convention, CDR3 was defined as the stretch from the second conserved V-encoded cysteine up to the conserved J-encoded phenylalanine. In an earlier analysis of approximately 590 of the donors, sequences lacking an unambiguous match to a single V gene segment were excluded. An earlier analysis of several hundred of the donors called V segments functional above 56.7% productive rearrangements and segregating when the between-donor standard deviation exceeded 5%. A statistical classification framework was developed to diagnose cytomegalovirus status using the catalog of TCR beta chain sequences. In a later analysis, V and J genes were assigned by comparing TCR nucleotide sequences against IMGT/GENE-DB human TR gene sequences. In a later analysis, CDR3 sequences and most-parsimonious VDJ recombination scenarios were assigned using the TCRdist pipeline. In a later analysis, every TCR beta chain was defined by the combination of its CDR3 amino acid sequence and its V-gene family, and reads without a unique V-gene family were dropped. To address suspected cross-contamination and a sequencing artifact, a later analysis removed roughly 580 highly shared, low-generation-probability nucleotide sequences. A later analysis calculated a clonal expansion index for each public chain from normalized within-repertoire ranks of inferred template counts. A later analysis computed generation probabilities with a VDJ recombination model fitted to out-of-frame rearrangements, and checked the results against IGoR. In a later analysis, TCR-TCR, TCR-HLA and TCR-CMV co-occurrence was scored with hypergeometric tests, and a repertoire-size bias correction was applied to TCR pairs. To estimate false discovery rates, a later analysis permuted the HLA or CMV assignments 20 times. In a later analysis, co-occurring TCRs were grouped with DBSCAN, and TCRdist sequence similarity was added when clustering was performed within HLA-allele-positive subsets. Repertoires with fewer than 30,000 or more than 120,000 public chains were left out of co-occurrence clustering, as were five repertoires with anomalous nucleotide sharing. TCRdb holds this immuneACCESS table with in-frame rearrangements only. Some clones are missing; in checked studies, unresolved V genes explain under half, and the rest has no known cause. V and J calls and clone size follow that table, whereas D and trimming were derived from the DNA. This sample comprises around 150,000 clones, approximately 80% of them detected only once. Around a tenth of the sample goes to the ten largest clones.

The receptor was derived from a man between 18 and 35 years old in good health and CMV-seropositive. Sequenced sample: PBMCs.

At the DNA level, the sequence is TGTGCCAGCAGCTTGATCAACTTTGAGCAGTTCTTC. Its product reads: CASSLINFEQFF. The chain couples TRBV5-4 to TRBJ2-1, with no reliable assignment of the D segment. Measured from the cysteine to the phenylalanine, the CDR3 is 12 residues long. CDR3 DNA only is kept here, 36 bases in frame from base 1. V loses 1 base of germline sequence and J loses 9 bases, and the interval between the two ends is 8 bases. The CDR1 and CDR2 encoded by the germline V gene (reference sequence) are SGHNT and YYREEE. Full variable domain (CDR3 extended with the reference TRBV5-4 and TRBJ2-1 proteins): ETGVTQSPTHLIKTRGQQVTLRCSSQSGHNTVSWYQQALGQGPQFIFQYYREEENGRGNFPPRFSGLQFPNYSSELNVNALELDDSALYLCASSLINFEQFFGPGTRLTVL.